These T cell receptor beta chains were read from a single sample in a study of blood T cell repertoires in COVID-19. The protocol was immunoSEQ multiplex PCR, while the TCRdb copy is restricted to in-frame clones and leaves out a portion. The repertoire holds about 230,000 clones, with about 83% as singletons. Sequencing was performed on peripheral blood. These receptors came from a woman between 50 and 59 years old with acute or convalescent COVID-19. Both conserved end residues are part of each CDR3.

TRBV4-2,TRBJ2-4,CASSPTGTSGRLGQYF
TRBV5-4,TRBJ2-7,CASSFPTSYEQYF
TRBV4-3,TRBJ2-1,CASSQVLAGGSDEQFF
TRBV7-9,TRBJ2-1,CASSFGSGQQFF
TRBV27,TRBJ2-5,CASSDRDSQETQYF
TRBV7-8,TRBJ1-5,CASSLYRGLQPQHF
TRBV2,TRBJ1-2,CASSTDSNYGYTF
TRBV3-1/TRBV3-2,TRBJ2-1,CASSHLGQGIGNEQFF
TRBV28,TRBJ1-2,CATSTGNYGYTF
TRBV2,TRBJ2-5,CASRDKPGQGRETQYF
TRBV27,TRBJ2-1,CASSPGLHNEQFF
TRBV23-1,TRBJ1-4,CASSKHHRTPYATNEKLFF
TRBV7-8,TRBJ2-7,CASSLVRDRAYEQYF
TRBV30,TRBJ2-5,CAWVTRLAGGETQYF
TRBV6-2/TRBV6-3,TRBJ2-7,CASSYPPGRQGGEQYF
TRBV7-9,TRBJ2-7,CASNNGGSYEQYF
TRBV3-1/TRBV3-2,TRBJ2-3,CASSQDSRLAGSTDTQYF
TRBV24-1,TRBJ1-4,CATSEAGPNEKLFF
TRBV21-1,TRBJ1-5,CASTTGGCQPQHF
TRBV10-3,TRBJ2-1,CAISEPGVYNEQFF
TRBV7-2,TRBJ2-2,CASSADRLTGELFF
TRBV5-1,TRBJ2-7,CASNSLAGTGYEQYF
TRBV5-1,TRBJ1-1,CASSLGFRGEKAFF
TRBV6-4,TRBJ2-2,CASSGEFNTGELFF
TRBV5-1,TRBJ2-2,CASSPIGQATGELFF
TRBV5-1,TRBJ2-3,CASSSQGAIPDTQYF
TRBV7-9,TRBJ1-1,CASSLGGHNTEAFF
TRBV24-1,TRBJ1-2,CATSDTRQGINYGYTF
TRBV6-5,TRBJ2-5,CASSPTSVQETQYF
TRBV28,TRBJ2-1,CASRRLAGGEQFF
TRBV27,TRBJ2-5,CASGGLALQETQYF
TRBV27,TRBJ2-1,CASSAGTSGMVGYNEQFF
TRBV28,TRBJ1-4,CASSLWREKLFF
TRBV4-2,TRBJ2-1,CASSQEGTSDYNEQFF
TRBV11-2,TRBJ1-2,CASSLVSDPRGSDGYTF
TRBV6-5,TRBJ2-2,CASSRGTGGGELFF
TRBV5-1,TRBJ2-2,CASSSSPGELFF
TRBV5-6,TRBJ2-3,CASSLRQGRTDTQYF
TRBV28,TRBJ2-1,CASSLRRSYNEQFF
TRBV5-1,TRBJ2-1,CASSDAGGGSWNEQFF
TRBV6-1,TRBJ2-7,CASSEAGQGNEQYF
TRBV2,TRBJ2-1,CASKNRIYNEQFF
TRBV19,TRBJ1-4,CASSFSGSAQKLFF
TRBV12-3/TRBV12-4,TRBJ1-5,CASNRDRDQPQHF
TRBV3-1/TRBV3-2,TRBJ1-6,CASSQWTEYSPLHF
TRBV7-3,TRBJ2-2,CASSLNSNTGELFF
TRBV5-1,TRBJ1-1,CASSSQVMNTEAFF
TRBV3-1/TRBV3-2,TRBJ1-3,CASSQRAGARSDGWNTIYF
TRBV6-5,TRBJ1-1,CASSYREGKPNTEAFF
TRBV3-1/TRBV3-2,TRBJ2-1,CASSPKLAGVRGNEQFF
TRBV2,TRBJ1-5,CASRIQGKGNQPQHF
TRBV5-5,TRBJ2-7,CASSLDRGLALAGQYF
TRBV27,TRBJ2-2,CATAAGGPTGELFF